This T cell receptor beta chain was recorded in a study of early T cells in non-severe SARS-CoV-2 infection. TCRdb recomputed calls from the 5' RACE reads with MiXCR, one row per CDR3 protein. The sample holds about 20,000 distinct CDR3 sequences, 3.6% seen once. This clonotype was counted many times. The V gene lost 6 bases and the J gene lost 8 bases, with 13 bases spanning the gap. In germline, CDR1 is SGHTA, CDR2 FQGNSA. The CDR3 is made up of 13 amino acids. The receptor was isolated from an adult who was a healthcare worker with PCR-confirmed SARS-CoV-2 infection or an uninfected control (not recorded which). V and J are TRBV7-2 and TRBJ1-4, with a possible D match to TRBD1 (6 bases). Sequenced material: whole blood. CDR3 residues: CASRNTGPEKLFF. CDR3 bases: TGTGCCAGCAGAAATACAGGGCCCGAAAAACTGTTTTTT.